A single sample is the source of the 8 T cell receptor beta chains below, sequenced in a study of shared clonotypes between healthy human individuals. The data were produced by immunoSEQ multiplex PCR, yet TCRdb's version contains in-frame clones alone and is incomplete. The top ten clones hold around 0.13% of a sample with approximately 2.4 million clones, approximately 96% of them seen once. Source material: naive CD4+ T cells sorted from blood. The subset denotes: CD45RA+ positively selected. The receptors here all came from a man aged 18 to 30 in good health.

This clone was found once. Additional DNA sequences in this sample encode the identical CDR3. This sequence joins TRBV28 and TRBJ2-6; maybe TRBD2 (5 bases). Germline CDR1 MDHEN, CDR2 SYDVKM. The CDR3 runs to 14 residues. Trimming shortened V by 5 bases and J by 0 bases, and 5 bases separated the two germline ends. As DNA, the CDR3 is TGTGCCAGCAGTGGAGGCTCTGGGGCCAACGTCCTGACTTTC. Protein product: CASSGGSGANVLTF.

The CDR3 region is CASSSSDTQYF. For the CDR3, the DNA is TGTGCCAGCTCATCCTCAGATACGCAGTATTTT. The genes are TRBV18 and TRBJ2-3; unclear D gene. V was clipped by 5 bases and J by 4 bases, with 4 bases between them. The CDR3 sequence is 11 residues long. Germline V gene data show CDR1 as KGHSH and CDR2 as LQKENI. The complete variable domain, with remaining parts taken from reference TRBV18 and TRBJ2-3, reads NAGVMQNPRHLVRRRGQEARLRCSPMKGHSHVYWYRQLPEEGLKFMVYLQKENIIDESGMPKERFSAEFPKEGPSILRIQQVVRGDSAAYFCASSSSDTQYFGPGTRLTVL.

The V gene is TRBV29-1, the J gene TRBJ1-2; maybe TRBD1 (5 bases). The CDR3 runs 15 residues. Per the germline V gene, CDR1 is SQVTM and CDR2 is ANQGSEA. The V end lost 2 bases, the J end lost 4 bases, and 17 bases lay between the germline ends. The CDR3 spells CSVESRGVEAYGYTF. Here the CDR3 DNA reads TGCAGCGTTGAATCGAGAGGGGTCGAGGCCTATGGCTACACCTTC.

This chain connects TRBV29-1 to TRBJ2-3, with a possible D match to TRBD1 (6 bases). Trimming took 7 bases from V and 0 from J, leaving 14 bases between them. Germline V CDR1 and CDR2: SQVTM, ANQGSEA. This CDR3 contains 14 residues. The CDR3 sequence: CSGRDTYSTDTQYF. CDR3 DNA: TGCAGCGGCCGGGACACTTATAGCACAGATACGCAGTATTTT.

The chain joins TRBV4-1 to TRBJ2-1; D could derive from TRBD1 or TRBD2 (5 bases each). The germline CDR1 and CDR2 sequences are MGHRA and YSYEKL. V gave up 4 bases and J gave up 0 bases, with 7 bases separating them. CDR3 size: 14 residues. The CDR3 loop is CASSRGASYNEQFF. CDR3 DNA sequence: TGCGCCAGCAGCCGAGGGGCCTCCTACAATGAGCAGTTCTTC.

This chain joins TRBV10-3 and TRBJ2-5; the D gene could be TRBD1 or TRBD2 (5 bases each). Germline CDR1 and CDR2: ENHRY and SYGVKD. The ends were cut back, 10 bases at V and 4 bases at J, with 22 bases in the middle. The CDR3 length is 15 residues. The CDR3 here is CATFVGPGRGETQYF. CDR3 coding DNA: TGTGCCACCTTCGTGGGACCGGGGCGCGGAGAGACCCAGTACTTC.

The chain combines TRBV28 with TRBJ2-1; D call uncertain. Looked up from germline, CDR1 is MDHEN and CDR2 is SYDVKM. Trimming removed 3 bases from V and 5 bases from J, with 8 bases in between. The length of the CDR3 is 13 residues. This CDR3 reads CASSFGQNNEQFF. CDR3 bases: TGTGCCAGCAGTTTCGGGCAGAACAATGAGCAGTTCTTC.

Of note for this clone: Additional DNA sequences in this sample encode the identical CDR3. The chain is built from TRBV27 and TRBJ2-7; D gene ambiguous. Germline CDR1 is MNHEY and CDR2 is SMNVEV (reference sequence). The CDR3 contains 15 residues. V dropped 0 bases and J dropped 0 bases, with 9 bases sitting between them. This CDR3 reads CASSLSGGGSYEQYF. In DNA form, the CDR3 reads TGTGCCAGCAGTTTATCGGGCGGCGGCTCCTACGAGCAGTACTTC.